A single sample is the source of the 5 T cell receptor beta chains below, sequenced in a study of blood T cell repertoires in COVID-19 (dated by TCRdb to the early 2020s). The library was produced with the immunoSEQ multiplex PCR assay. This immuneACCESS table, as held by TCRdb, lists in-frame sequences with V and J called but not all clones. Of the missing ones, under half trace to an unresolved V gene in checked studies; the others have no known cause. The sample table shows 310,000 or so clones, and 70% to 90% are seen once. 6.4% of the sample belongs to the ten largest clones. What was sequenced was peripheral blood. Receptors were obtained from a man aged 18 to 30 who had recovered from COVID-19.

This rearrangement joins TRBV9 to TRBJ2-1; TRBD1 aligns across 10 bases. After removal of 4 bases from V and 7 bases from J, the junction contained 8 bases not matched to a gene. The CDR3 consists of 15 residues. Per germline, CDR1 SGDLS and CDR2 YYNGEE. CDR3 loop: CASSLGQGLGNEQFF. For the CDR3, the DNA is TGTGCCAGCAGCCTGGGACAGGGGCTGGGGAATGAGCAGTTCTTC.

The chain carries TRBV6-5 and TRBJ1-2; 8 nucleotides match TRBD1. This CDR3 has 14 residues. After removal of 9 bases from V and 10 bases from J, the junction contained 16 bases not matched to a gene. In germline, CDR1 is MNHEY, CDR2 SVGAGI. The CDR3 is CASFAGGALFAYTF. For the CDR3, the DNA is TGTGCCAGTTTTGCAGGGGGCGCTTTATTTGCCTACACCTTC.

The rearrangement links TRBV14 to TRBJ1-1; D possibly corresponds to TRBD1 (6 bases). This CDR3 is built from 20 residues. Germline CDR1 reads SGHDN; CDR2 reads FVKESK. Trimming took off 1 base at V and 0 bases at J, with 24 bases between the two ends. The CDR3 sequence is CASSQGGRGHHLRMNTEAFF. The CDR3 region has the DNA TGTGCCAGCAGCCAAGGGGGGCGAGGACACCACCTCCGGATGAACACTGAAGCTTTCTTT.

This CDR3 reads CASGVRDSGIYF. The CDR3 region has the DNA TGTGCCAGCGGGGTCCGGGACAGCGGCATTTACTTC. The J gene is TRBJ2-5, the V gene TRBV27; 7 bases agree with TRBD1. With V trimmed by 8 bases and J by 14 bases, 14 bases remained unmatched. The CDR3 spans 12 residues. Germline CDR1 reads MNHEY; CDR2 reads SMNVEV (reference sequence).

The CDR3, as DNA: TGTGCCAGCAGCTTAGCGCGCGGCGGGGCGATAGCCAAAAACATTCAGTACTTC. It yields the protein CASSLARGGAIAKNIQYF. The chain combines TRBV7-2 with TRBJ2-4, with D maybe TRBD2 (6 bases). The CDR3 runs 18 residues. CDR1 and CDR2 from the germline V gene are SGHTA and FQGNSA. Deletions cut 0 bases from V and 0 bases from J, with 15 bases between.